The 29 T cell receptor beta chains below come from one sample, sequenced in a study of blood T cell repertoires in COVID-19. Repertoires were generated with immunoSEQ multiplex PCR, while TCRdb's copy carries only in-frame clones and drops some. The sample consists of 240,000 or so clones, roughly four fifths of them appearing once. Sequences were obtained from peripheral blood. The receptor source for this set is an older woman with active or convalescent COVID-19.

The DNA of the CDR3 is TGTGCCAGCTCACCACGGGCGGGCCCGGGCACCGGGGAGCTGTTTTTT. This sequence encodes CASSPRAGPGTGELFF. J is TRBJ2-2 and V is TRBV18, with D maybe TRBD2 (5 bases). Germline V gene data show CDR1 as KGHSH and CDR2 as LQKENI. This CDR3 has 16 residues. V gave up 1 base and J gave up 4 bases, with 13 bases separating them.

This chain uses TRBV6-5 with TRBJ1-1; the D is unclear. With 7 bases removed from V and 0 bases from J, the gap between germline ends came to 9 bases. The CDR3 totals 13 residues. Germline CDR1 is MNHEY and CDR2 is SVGAGI. The CDR3 DNA is TGTGCCAGCACGGTTCTACTGAACACTGAAGCTTTCTTT. This codes for CASTVLLNTEAFF.

The chain carries TRBV6-5 and TRBJ2-7, with D possibly TRBD2 on 7 matching bases. The germline gives CDR1 MNHEY, CDR2 SVGAGI. CDR3 size: 15 residues. With 6 bases removed from V and 5 bases from J, the gap between germline ends came to 20 bases. The CDR3 bases are TGTGCCAGCAGCATAGAGGGAGGGGGGCGACACGAGCAGTACTTC. This gives the protein CASSIEGGGRHEQYF.

This sequence joins TRBV3-1 (or the pseudogene TRBV3-2) and TRBJ2-1, with 11 bases matching TRBD2. The CDR3 contains 18 residues. Germline CDR1 is LGHDT and CDR2 is YNNKEL (reference sequence). J was trimmed by 5 bases and V by 1 base; bases with no gene match: 10. CDR3 sequence reads: CASSQGLAGGGRNNEQFF. The CDR3 DNA sequence: TGTGCCAGCAGCCAAGGGCTAGCGGGGGGAGGAAGGAACAATGAGCAGTTCTTC.

This clone was picked up one time. The genes are TRBV7-9 and TRBJ1-1, with D unresolved. This CDR3 region has 12 residues. Germline V CDR1 and CDR2: SEHNR, FQNEAQ (reference sequence). Trimming pared 5 bases from V and 5 bases from J, leaving 9 bases between. The CDR3 DNA sequence: TGTGCCAGCAGCCCGGGGTTAACTGAAGCTTTCTTT. Residues: CASSPGLTEAFF.

This chain connects TRBV5-8 to TRBJ1-1; D call uncertain. This CDR3 has 15 residues. Germline loops: CDR1 SGHTS, CDR2 YDEGEE. The V and J ends lost 3 bases and 5 bases respectively, with 17 bases between them. The DNA for the CDR3 is TGTGCCAGCAGCTGGGGAAGGATACGGAGGACTGAAGCTTTCTTT. It specifies CASSWGRIRRTEAFF. The whole variable domain, remainder taken from reference TRBV5-8 and TRBJ1-1, is EAGVTQSPTHLIKTRGQQATLRCSPISGHTSVYWYQQALGLGLQFLLWYDEGEERNRGNFPPRFSGRQFPNYSSELNVNALELEDSALYLCASSWGRIRRTEAFFGQGTRLTVV.

The sample holds a few counts of this clone. The chain uses TRBV6-5 and TRBJ1-2; D remains unclear. Germline CDR1 reads MNHEY; CDR2 reads SVGAGI. The CDR3 runs 14 residues. Between the trimmed V and J ends, which lost 0 bases and 7 bases, there was a span of 12 bases. The CDR3 here is CASSYSAGVRGYTF. Written as DNA, the CDR3 is TGTGCCAGCAGTTACTCGGCCGGGGTCCGTGGCTACACCTTC.

The V gene is TRBV3-1 (or the pseudogene TRBV3-2), the J gene TRBJ2-5; 10 positions agree with TRBD2. Germline CDR1 and CDR2: LGHDT and YNNKEL (reference sequence). Trimming at V came to 1 base and at J to 1 base, leaving 6 bases not matched to a gene. The CDR3 is 17 residues long. The CDR3 sequence is CASSQGISGGFQETQYF. The CDR3 coding sequence is TGTGCCAGCAGCCAAGGCATTAGCGGGGGGTTCCAAGAGACCCAGTACTTC.

The chain has TRBV6-5 and TRBJ1-2; D is uncertain. V was clipped by 0 bases and J by 7 bases, with 12 bases between them. The V gene's germline CDR1 is MNHEY and CDR2 SVGAGI. The CDR3 is 14 residues long. DNA of the CDR3: TGTGCCAGCAGTTACTCGACTGGGTACGGTGGCTACACCTTC. Translated, it gives CASSYSTGYGGYTF.

The chain uses TRBV5-8 and TRBJ2-3; the D gene is possibly TRBD1 (5 bases). The V end was cut by 0 bases, the J end by 0 bases, with 14 bases between. This CDR3 is built from 17 residues. The germline V gene has CDR1 SGHTS and CDR2 YDEGEE. The CDR3 loop reads CASSLALDSASTDTQYF. The DNA for the CDR3 is TGTGCCAGCAGCTTGGCCCTCGACAGCGCTAGCACAGATACGCAGTATTTT.

CDR3 bases: TGTGCCAGCAGTGAAGCATCGCGGCTGGAGCAGTTCTTC. Protein sequence: CASSEASRLEQFF. The chain combines TRBV2 with TRBJ2-1; D remains ambiguous. The CDR3 runs 13 residues. The V gene lost 0 bases and the J gene lost 10 bases, with 10 bases spanning the gap. Germline values: CDR1 SNHLY, CDR2 FYNNEI.

This chain joins TRBV27 and TRBJ1-2; 7 nucleotides align to TRBD1. The CDR3 runs to 14 residues. Looked up from germline, CDR1 is MNHEY and CDR2 is SMNVEV (reference sequence). V was pared by 0 bases and J by 4 bases, with 2 bases of the junction left unmatched. The CDR3 region has the DNA TGTGCCAGCAGTTTATCCCAGGGGGGCTATGGCTACACCTTC. Amino acid sequence: CASSLSQGGYGYTF.

The chain employs TRBV18 and TRBJ1-1; D is unresolved. The CDR3 spans 14 residues. Trimming cost V 2 bases and J 0 bases, with 7 bases left between them. CDR1 is KGHSH, CDR2 LQKENI, per germline. The CDR3 DNA follows: TGTGCCAGCTCACCAGGAGTTATGAACACTGAAGCTTTCTTT. Translating gives CASSPGVMNTEAFF. The full variable domain, in which reference TRBV18 and TRBJ1-1 provide the parts outside the CDR3, is NAGVMQNPRHLVRRRGQEARLRCSPMKGHSHVYWYRQLPEEGLKFMVYLQKENIIDESGMPKERFSAEFPKEGPSILRIQQVVRGDSAAYFCASSPGVMNTEAFFGQGTRLTVV.

The genes are TRBV7-3 and TRBJ2-7; TRBD2 matches at 10 bases. Germline V gene sequence: CDR1 SGHTA, CDR2 FQGTGA. V gave up 1 base and J gave up 2 bases; unmatched junction bases: 5. The CDR3 has 16 amino acids. CDR3 in DNA: TGTGCCAGCAGCTTAATGGCTAGCGGGGGCCCCTACGAGCAGTACTTC. Its translation is CASSLMASGGPYEQYF. Supplemented by reference TRBV7-3 and TRBJ2-7, the full variable domain reads GAGVSQTPSNKVTEKGKYVELRCDPISGHTALYWYRQSLGQGPEFLIYFQGTGAADDSGLPNDRFFAVRPEGSVSTLKIQRTERGDSAVYLCASSLMASGGPYEQYFGPGTRLTVT.

The V and J genes are TRBV6-5 and TRBJ2-5; TRBD2 agrees at 7 bases. This CDR3 comprises 13 residues. Per the germline V gene, CDR1 is MNHEY and CDR2 is SVGAGI. V lost 6 bases and J lost 3; bases outside the gene matches: 4. The CDR3 nucleotides are TGTGCCAGCAGAAAGAGCGGGGAAGAGACCCAGTACTTC. Translation gives CASRKSGEETQYF.

The chain has TRBV4-2 and TRBJ1-1, with 9 bases matching TRBD1. Looked up from germline, CDR1 is LGHNA and CDR2 is YNFKEQ. V dropped 3 bases and J dropped 5; count of bases not matched to a gene: 4. The CDR3 totals 14 residues. This chain's CDR3 is CASSQPGQGTEAFF. DNA of the CDR3: TGTGCCAGCAGCCAGCCGGGACAGGGTACTGAAGCTTTCTTT.

V gene TRBV6-5 combines with J gene TRBJ1-4; 9 nucleotides align to TRBD1. Germline CDR1 is MNHEY and CDR2 is SVGAGI. Trimming removed 5 bases from V and 8 bases from J; junction bases left unmatched: 6. The CDR3 consists of 14 residues. The DNA for the CDR3 is TGTGCCAGCAGTCTACAGGGGGCGCGCGAAAAACTGTTTTTT. Translation gives CASSLQGAREKLFF.

This chain uses TRBV5-8 with TRBJ1-5; weak D call: TRBD1 (5 bases). Per the germline V gene, CDR1 is SGHTS and CDR2 is YDEGEE. The CDR3 is made up of 15 amino acids. Deletions cut 4 bases from V and 7 bases from J, with 18 bases between. The CDR3 DNA reads as TGTGCCAGCAGCGGCGGGGCTCTATCTGGGCAGCCCCAGCATTTT. Its translation is CASSGGALSGQPQHF.

The chain carries TRBV11-2 and TRBJ2-2; D not certain. With 6 bases removed from V and 4 bases from J, the gap between germline ends came to 15 bases. CDR1 and CDR2 from the germline V gene are SGHAT and FQNNGV. The CDR3 is 15 residues long. The CDR3 loop reads CASRLFRQATGELFF. The DNA for the CDR3 is TGTGCCAGCAGGCTCTTTAGGCAGGCCACCGGGGAGCTGTTTTTT.

This chain links TRBV27 with TRBJ1-1; 8 bases align to TRBD1. Germline V gives CDR1 MNHEY, CDR2 SMNVEV (reference sequence). V gave up 4 bases and J gave up 3 bases; unmatched junction bases: 4. This CDR3 comprises 14 residues. The CDR3 DNA sequence: TGTGCCAGCAGTTCAGGGGGCGCGCACACTGAAGCTTTCTTT. As protein: CASSSGGAHTEAFF.

The chain employs TRBV10-1 and TRBJ1-2, with unresolved D. V was cut by 7 bases and J by 8 bases, with 17 bases left in between. Germline values: CDR1 WNHNN, CDR2 SYGVQD (reference sequence). This CDR3 comprises 13 residues. CDR3 coding DNA: TGCGCCAGCAAAATACGACTCGATTCGGGCTACACCTTC. Translation gives CASKIRLDSGYTF.

The rearrangement links TRBV5-6 to TRBJ2-1; tentative D call: TRBD2 (6 bases). There are 16 residues in the CDR3. Per germline, CDR1 SGHDT and CDR2 YYEEEE. V gave up 1 base and J gave up 7 bases, with 18 bases separating them. CDR3 region: CASSLFSGHLGNEQFF. The CDR3, as DNA: TGTGCCAGCAGCTTGTTTAGCGGCCACCTGGGGAATGAGCAGTTCTTC.

The J gene is TRBJ1-2, the V gene TRBV5-1; D may be TRBD1 (5 bases). The CDR3 runs 13 residues. V was trimmed by 4 bases and J by 3 bases, leaving 10 bases between them. Per germline, CDR1 SGHRS and CDR2 YFSETQ. The CDR3 reads CASSNGGDYGYTF. The CDR3 DNA sequence: TGCGCCAGCAGCAACGGGGGGGACTATGGCTACACCTTC.

The rearrangement links TRBV7-3 to TRBJ1-1; the D gene is possibly TRBD1 (6 bases). V lost 5 bases, J lost 1 base, and 11 bases lay in between. The CDR3 is 14 residues long. CDR1 and CDR2 from the germline V gene are SGHTA and FQGTGA. CDR3 loop: CASSANRENTEAFF. In nucleotides, the CDR3 is TGTGCCAGCAGCGCTAACAGGGAGAACACTGAAGCTTTCTTT.

This sequence joins TRBV12-3 or TRBV12-4 and TRBJ1-1; D might be TRBD1 (5 bases). This CDR3 region has 13 residues. V was clipped by 2 bases and J by 3 bases, with 7 bases between them. The CDR3 DNA is TGTGCCAGCAGTTTAAGGGGTGACACTGAAGCTTTCTTT. Translation gives CASSLRGDTEAFF.

This clone showed up just a few times. The V and J genes are TRBV3-1 (or the pseudogene TRBV3-2) and TRBJ2-3; possibly TRBD2 for D (6 bases). Trimming removed 0 bases from V and 8 bases from J, with 15 bases in between. In germline, CDR1 is LGHDT, CDR2 YNNKEL (reference sequence). The CDR3 is made up of 15 amino acids. CDR3 sequence (DNA): TGTGCCAGCAGCCAAGAGGCCGCGACTAGGGCTACGCAGTATTTT. It yields the protein CASSQEAATRATQYF.

The V gene is TRBV30, the J gene TRBJ2-5; 10 bases are a match to TRBD1. CDR1 is GTSNPN and CDR2 is SVGIG in the germline V gene (reference sequence). The length of the CDR3 is 15 residues. Losses at the gene ends were 6 bases for V and 1 base for J; bases not matched to a gene: 8. The DNA of the CDR3 is TGTGCCTGCCACGGACAGGGGGGGTTCCAAGAGACCCAGTACTTC. Translating gives CACHGQGGFQETQYF.

This clone was counted between two and nine times. The chain recombines TRBV18 with TRBJ1-1; 7 bases map to TRBD1. CDR1 KGHSH and CDR2 LQKENI come from the germline V gene. The CDR3 covers 14 residues. The trim removed 1 base at V and 3 bases at J, leaving 2 bases unmatched. The CDR3 spells CASSPQGADTEAFF. The CDR3 DNA follows: TGTGCCAGCTCACCACAGGGGGCGGACACTGAAGCTTTCTTT.

This rearrangement joins TRBV29-1 to TRBJ2-1; TRBD2 agrees at 13 bases. The V and J ends lost 6 bases and 7 bases, in that order; junction bases with no gene match: 3. This CDR3 is 13 amino acids long. In germline, CDR1 is SQVTM, CDR2 ANQGSEA. CDR3 coding DNA: TGCAGCGTATCGACTAGCGGGGGGAATGAGCAGTTCTTC. Its protein product is CSVSTSGGNEQFF.